The sequence of this T cell receptor beta chain was determined in a study of cytomegalovirus exposure and HLA in healthy donors (dated by TCRdb to between 2016 and 2019). About the investigation overall: In an earlier analysis of under 750 of the donors, around 300 Gb of sequence data and 120 million or so unique TCR beta sequences from about 179 million T cells were reported. An early release covering about 600 HLA-typed donors comprised approximately 300 gigabases of sequencing data and around 86 million unique TCR sequences. Of the roughly 410 genotyped donors, 80% to 90% were placed in the genetic ancestry cluster associated with self-reported Caucasian donors. The study was designed to test whether signatures of past pathogen exposure could be identified by cataloging public T cell receptors. The study used immunosequencing to profile the T cell repertoires of some 600 subjects and linked those repertoires to cytomegalovirus serostatus. Along with the roughly 710-subject first cohort, a separate validation cohort of over a hundred different subjects was used. High-throughput TCR immunosequencing, statistical association of individual TCRs with disease status, and machine learning were combined to predict cytomegalovirus infection status. To study patterns of TCR occurrence, a later analysis re-analyzed previously published TCR beta repertoires from 666 donors and added high-resolution HLA genotyping. Rather than using new phenotypic data, the later analysis identified candidate immune exposures from TCR beta sequences and from how often those sequences occurred across donors. In an earlier analysis of 587 of the donors, high-throughput TCR beta sequencing was used to judge whether each TCR beta V gene segment behaved as functional or pseudogenic. Donor age, sex, ethnicity and CMV serostatus were collected together with the repertoire data. A later genetic analysis took genome-wide SNP genotypes for 398 of the 666 donors and used that subset as a discovery cohort. Every discovery cohort repertoire had been produced on one sequencing platform. HLA typing covered class I and class II loci at four-digit resolution. Typing coverage differed by locus: A, B, C, DRB1 and DQB1 were typed in roughly 620-640 donors, DQA1 in around 500, DPA1 in around 580, and DPB1 in approximately 450. Roughly five DR-DQ haplotypes were treated as single units for association and clustering because of strong linkage in the cohort. On average, about 240,000 unique TCR beta nucleotide sequences were sequenced per donor among 350 to 400 genotyped donors of the cohort, with roughly 20% of those sequences being non-productive. Broader findings and caveats from the paper: Several of the top co-occurrence clusters appeared to be linked to parvovirus B19, influenza, CMV and Epstein-Barr virus, according to a later analysis. Because counts were too low, 15 to 20 rarely observed V segments, including chromosome 9 orphons, were excluded from the earlier analysis of 500 to 700 of the donors. Across donors, most TCR sequences were observed very rarely, whereas some public TCRs were present in many individuals. In a later analysis, HLA-associated TCR beta chains showed more clonal expansion and lower generation probabilities than non-associated chains that were equally common. Broadly in line with IMGT annotations, most TCR beta V segments showed up in productive rearrangements about 87% or about 30% of the time in an earlier analysis of under 700 of the donors. Some IMGT-functional V segments, including TRBV6-2 and TRBV6-3, could not be told apart with the 87-base-pair reads, so those segments were excluded. The presence/absence analyses assumed that sequencing depth was roughly uniform across donors, and that assumption may not be true. A further reported finding was that TCR beta sequences accurately predicted the HLA-A and HLA-B alleles for most subjects in the first cohort. In vitro tests confirmed that a few of the cytomegalovirus-associated TCR beta chains recognize cytomegalovirus antigens. A total of around 150 TCR beta chains were listed by the study as associated with cytomegalovirus. Most CMV-associated TCR beta chains appeared to be HLA-restricted in a later analysis, and the HLA associations seemed to be driven largely by CMV exposure. It was suggested by the authors that the approach could potentially be generalized to other disease states and immunological phenotypes. Strong co-occurrence of HLA alleles, especially DR and DQ, made assigning TCR associations to individual alleles difficult. Compared with the roughly 700-donor mean, donors in an Asian-associated ancestry cluster had fewer N-insertions in productive TCRs, according to a later genetic analysis. The classifier was reported to diagnose cytomegalovirus status with high specificity and sensitivity in both the original cohort and the validation cohort. Immune exposure information for the cohort was limited to CMV serostatus. Linkage disequilibrium might explain the correlated functional status among segregating V segments, but an unknown experimental factor could not be ruled out. A later genetic analysis associated a missense DCLRE1C variant with V-gene and J-gene trimming of TCR beta chains, and an independent cohort replicated the association. A cluster of highly shared sequence variants was judged likely to represent a technical artifact of the sequencing pipeline. Only TCR beta chains were sequenced in this cohort, and the absence of alpha or paired-chain data limited detectable features. In a later analysis, TCR association rates were found to vary across HLA loci, with the most associated TCRs seen for DRB1 alleles and the fewest for HLA-C alleles. Because some donors lacked HLA typing at each locus, the association tests relied only on the typed subset. In a later analysis, around 17,000 TCR beta sequences were associated with specific HLA alleles at a false discovery rate of 0.05.

In total, 500 to 700 healthy bone marrow donors made up the cohort. At the time of sampling, every cohort member was nominally healthy, though immune exposures that went unrecorded were likely present. The donor was CMV seropositive and was included in the group of some 290 seropositive cohort members. Each donor provided a peripheral blood sample, and peripheral blood mononuclear cells were used for TCR beta sequencing. The Qiagen DNeasy Blood Extraction Kit was used to extract genomic DNA from the blood cell samples. Receptors were amplified or captured by the immunoSEQ multiplex PCR assay. For the multiplex PCR, a mixture combining 60 forward primers for TCR Vbeta segments and 13 reverse primers for TCR Jbeta segments was used. The CDR3 region of rearranged TCR beta genes was amplified from genomic DNA with a multiplex PCR assay. The Illumina HiSeq System was used to sequence the amplified TCR beta libraries as 87-base-pair reads. Concerning the study's data processing: In a later analysis, tens of millions of unique TCR beta chains were counted across the approximately 640 repertoires, and around 11 million of these chains were shared by at least two donors. Raw reads were error-corrected and collapsed into unique sequences by a nearest-neighbor algorithm in which closely related sequences were merged to remove PCR and sequencing errors. CDR3 sequences were aligned to IMGT reference sequences to assign V, D and J gene segments. For a sequence to be retained, at least a six-nucleotide match to both a V gene segment and a J gene segment was required. A rearrangement counted as productive if the CDR3 had no stop codons and remained in frame with V and J, and every other rearrangement counted as non-productive. CDR3 was defined by IMGT convention, running from the second conserved V-encoded cysteine to the conserved J-encoded phenylalanine. The earlier analysis of a few hundred of the donors excluded any sequence lacking an unambiguous match to a single V gene segment. In an earlier analysis of approximately 590 of the donors, V segments were called functional above 56.7% productive rearrangements and were called segregating when the between-donor standard deviation exceeded 5%. A statistical classification framework was built for diagnosing cytomegalovirus status from the catalog of TCR beta chain sequences. V and J gene assignment, in a later analysis, came from comparing TCR nucleotide sequences with IMGT/GENE-DB human TR gene sequences. Using the TCRdist pipeline, a later analysis assigned CDR3 sequences along with most-parsimonious VDJ recombination scenarios. In a later analysis, each TCR beta chain was defined by its CDR3 amino acid sequence together with its V-gene family, and reads lacking a unique V-gene family were excluded. As a way to deal with suspected cross-contamination and a sequencing artifact, a later analysis dropped 500 to 700 nucleotide sequences that were highly shared and had low generation probability. For each public chain, a later analysis derived a clonal expansion index from normalized ranks of inferred template counts within each repertoire. Generation probabilities in a later analysis came from a VDJ recombination model fitted to out-of-frame rearrangements, and those results were checked against IGoR. In a later analysis, TCR-TCR, TCR-HLA and TCR-CMV co-occurrence was scored with hypergeometric tests, and a repertoire-size bias correction was applied to TCR pairs. In a later analysis, false discovery rates were estimated by permuting HLA or CMV assignments 20 times. In a later analysis, co-occurring TCRs were grouped using DBSCAN, and TCRdist sequence similarity was added for clustering within HLA-allele-positive subsets. Repertoires with fewer than 30,000 or more than 120,000 public chains were left out of co-occurrence clustering, as were about five repertoires with anomalous nucleotide sharing. Imported from immuneACCESS, the table was reduced by TCRdb to in-frame sequences with V and J called. These copies leave out some clones; in studies compared against another copy, an unresolved V gene accounts for under half, and the cause of the remainder is not known. Clone size and V and J calls were adopted from that table, with D and trimming inferred from the DNA. This sample is represented by more than 100,000 clones; 76% of them were singletons. The ten largest clones capture about 9.3% of the sample.

V ends up 3 bases short and J 1 base short, with an unmatched junction base count of 7. The germline V gene (reference sequence) provides CDR1 MNHEY and CDR2 SMNVEV. Including the terminal cysteine and phenylalanine, the CDR3 comprises 17 residues. Only the CDR3 part of the read is kept: 51 bases, read in frame from the first base. On this clone: Its antigen is currently not known. Base qualities are not recorded, but no much larger clone differs from it by a single base.

Sequenced input: PBMCs. The receptor's source is a young woman in good health and CMV-seropositive. The rearrangement combines TRBV27 with TRBJ2-1; 9 bases in the junction line up with TRBD2. The sequence in DNA is TGTGCCAGCAGTTTCCTCAGACTAGCGGCGTCCTACAATGAGCAGTTCTTC. Its amino acids are CASSFLRLAASYNEQFF.